This T cell receptor beta chain was profiled in a study of blood T cell repertoires in COVID-19. Study details: Acute and convalescent COVID-19 specimens originated in the United States, Italy and Spain. Sources were T cells, B-cell-depleted T cells, or PBMCs; the material itself was cDNA or gDNA.

Per the original methods: Nucleated cell number was recorded as an estimate derived from reference gene primer amplification. Generated by immunoSEQ multiplex PCR, the TCRdb table keeps only in-frame clones and is missing some. For V, J and clone size, that table is used; D and trimming come from the DNA. The table has about 84,000 clones, under 85% seen once. Germline CDR1 is LNHDA and CDR2 is SQIVND (reference sequence). The CDR3 totals 13 residues. V shed 4 bases and J shed 4 bases, with 8 bases lying between them. The material sequenced was peripheral blood. The V call is TRBV19, the J call TRBJ1-3, with D tentatively TRBD1 (6 bases). The receptor's source is a woman of 80 years or more with acute or convalescent COVID-19. The CDR3: CASSTGEGNTIYF. CDR3 nucleotide sequence: TGTGCCAGTAGTACAGGGGAAGGAAACACCATATATTTT.